Below are 18 T cell receptor beta chains sequenced from a single sample in a study of regulatory T cells in long-lasting Graves disease. According to the study, TCR beta libraries were built with iRepertoire HTBI primers and CDR3-region Arm-PCR. TCRdb recomputed calls from the multiplex PCR reads with MiXCR, one row per CDR3 protein. Of about 290,000 distinct CDR3 sequences in the sample, 20% to 25% were seen once. The time point is: persistent/refractory GD, antithyroid drugs over 5 years with positive TRAb. Extracted PBMC RNA gave rise to the TCR library. This material consisted of peripheral blood mononuclear cells (PBMCs), taken when the disease was refractory, from a patient treated with antithyroid drugs. All receptors derive from a female donor with Graves disease.

This clonotype showed up just a few times. This sequence joins TRBV5-1 and TRBJ2-3, with TRBD2 matching 11 bases. After removal of 0 bases from V and 9 bases from J, the junction contained 3 bases not matched to a gene. The CDR3 contains 14 residues. CDR1 and CDR2 (germline): SGHRS, YFSETQ. For the CDR3, the DNA is TGCGCCAGCAGCTTGGGACTAGCGGGATTCACGCAGTATTTT. This sequence encodes CASSLGLAGFTQYF.

This clonotype occurred a few times. This chain connects TRBV18 to TRBJ1-4; D gene uncertain. Trimming left V 3 bases short and J 0 bases short, with 17 bases between. The CDR3 is made up of 18 amino acids. CDR1 and CDR2 (germline): KGHSH, LQKENI. The CDR3 is CASSPTSPGRATNEKLFF. Written as DNA, the CDR3 is TGTGCCAGCTCACCTACTTCTCCCGGACGGGCAACTAATGAAAAACTGTTTTTT.

This clonotype was counted ten times or more. This CDR3 reads CASSLGDRGHTEAFF. The CDR3 region has the DNA TGTGCCAGCAGCTTGGGGGACAGGGGGCACACTGAAGCTTTCTTT. The chain joins TRBV7-2 to TRBJ1-1, with 12 bases aligning to TRBD1. The CDR3 contains 15 residues. V lost 3 bases and J lost 3; bases outside the gene matches: 2. The germline CDR1 and CDR2 sequences are SGHTA and FQGNSA.

The chain couples TRBV29-1 to TRBJ1-1; 7 nucleotides line up with TRBD1. This CDR3 comprises 13 residues. V dropped 6 bases and J dropped 3; count of bases not matched to a gene: 7. Germline lookup yields CDR1 SQVTM and CDR2 ANQGSEA. The DNA for the CDR3 is TGCAGCGTGAACAGGGGCGTGGACACTGAAGCTTTCTTT. Encoded protein: CSVNRGVDTEAFF. The entire variable domain, with the rest obtained from reference TRBV29-1 and TRBJ1-1, is as follows: SAVISQKPSRDICQRGTSLTIQCQVDSQVTMMFWYRQQPGQSLTLIATANQGSEATYESGFVIDKFPISRPNLTFSTLTVSNMSPEDSSIYLCSVNRGVDTEAFFGQGTRLTVV.

The table lists this clonotype with a count of one. The rearrangement links TRBV19 to TRBJ2-5; D call uncertain. The CDR3 is 14 amino acids. Germline V gene lookup returns CDR1 LNHDA and CDR2 SQIVND (reference sequence). Between the trimmed V and J ends, which lost 6 bases and 5 bases, there was a span of 16 bases. CDR3 nucleotide sequence: TGTGCCAGTAGACCGACGCCCCGACGGGAGACCCAGTACTTC. Translation gives CASRPTPRRETQYF.

In its sample, this clonotype was seen many times. The V and J genes are TRBV2 and TRBJ2-7; the D call may be TRBD1 or TRBD2 (5 bases each). The germline V and J ends were trimmed by 6 bases and 3 bases, with 9 bases remaining between them. Germline V CDR1 and CDR2: SNHLY, FYNNEI. The CDR3 totals 12 residues. The DNA of the CDR3 is TGTGCCAGCAGGGGACCGAACTACGAGCAGTACTTC. This codes for CASRGPNYEQYF.

About this clonotype itself: A much larger clone differs from this one at a single base, so this may be a read error. The gene calls are TRBV29-1 and TRBJ1-1; no reliable D call. Germline CDR1 and CDR2: SQVTM and ANQGSEA. The CDR3 has 13 amino acids. The V end was cut by 1 base, the J end by 4 bases, with 10 bases between. This chain's CDR3 is CSVEVTESTEAFF. The CDR3 bases are TGCAGCGTTGAAGTGACTGAGAGCACTGAAGCTTTCTTT.

Many counts were recorded for this clonotype. The J gene is TRBJ1-1, the V gene TRBV30; D remains unclear. The CDR3 runs 13 residues. V lost 1 base, J lost 0 bases, and 6 bases lay in between. CDR1 is GTSNPN and CDR2 is SVGIG in the germline V gene (reference sequence). In DNA form, the CDR3 reads TGTGCCTGGAGTGCTAACATGAACACTGAAGCTTTCTTT. This encodes CAWSANMNTEAFF.

V is TRBV18 and J is TRBJ1-6, with D uncertain. The V and J ends lost 4 bases and 6 bases respectively, with 13 bases between them. Germline V CDR1 and CDR2: KGHSH, LQKENI. The CDR3 is 15 amino acids. The CDR3 protein is CASSQGLLVNSPLHF. The CDR3 DNA is TGTGCCAGCTCACAGGGATTGTTGGTTAATTCACCCCTCCACTTT.

The chain combines TRBV7-9 with TRBJ2-7, with 7 bases aligning to TRBD1. CDR1 SEHNR and CDR2 FQNEAQ come from the germline V gene (reference sequence). This CDR3 comprises 13 residues. The V and J ends lost 5 bases and 6 bases, in that order; junction bases with no gene match: 7. The CDR3 DNA sequence: TGTGCCAGCAGCCGGAGTGAGGGGGCCGAGCAGTACTTC. Protein product: CASSRSEGAEQYF. Supplemented by reference TRBV7-9 and TRBJ2-7, the full variable domain reads DTGVSQNPRHKITKRGQNVTFRCDPISEHNRLYWYRQTLGQGPEFLTYFQNEAQLEKSRLLSDRFSAERPKGSFSTLEIQRTEQGDSAMYLCASSRSEGAEQYFGPGTRLTVT.

This clonotype has a count of ten or more. V usage is TRBV19 and J usage is TRBJ1-1; a possible D gene is TRBD1 (5 bases). From germline, CDR1 is LNHDA and CDR2 SQIVND (reference sequence). Trimming stripped 3 bases from V and 1 base from J, with 18 bases between. The CDR3 runs 17 residues. The CDR3 is CASSMGTGLVPNTEAFF. CDR3 bases: TGTGCCAGTAGTATGGGAACAGGATTGGTTCCGAACACTGAAGCTTTCTTT.

This clonotype has a count of ten or more. The V gene is TRBV28, the J gene TRBJ2-2; 8 nucleotides agree with TRBD1. Per the germline V gene, CDR1 is MDHEN and CDR2 is SYDVKM. This CDR3 region has 15 residues. Losses at the gene ends were 7 bases for V and 3 bases for J; bases not matched to a gene: 7. CDR3 residues: CASIYRTGHTGELFF. The CDR3, as DNA: TGTGCCAGCATTTACCGGACAGGGCACACCGGGGAGCTGTTTTTT.

There are many counts of this clonotype. This chain joins TRBV20-1 and TRBJ1-1; D perhaps matches TRBD1 (6 bases). The V and J ends lost 6 bases and 4 bases respectively, with 12 bases between them. From germline, CDR1 is DFQATT and CDR2 SNEGSKA (reference sequence). The CDR3 extends over 12 amino acids. This CDR3 is CSAETGFTEAFF. Here the CDR3 DNA reads TGCAGTGCGGAAACAGGGTTCACTGAAGCTTTCTTT.

The chain recombines TRBV28 with TRBJ2-1; D possibly corresponds to TRBD2 (5 bases). Germline loops: CDR1 MDHEN, CDR2 SYDVKM. Trimming cost V 2 bases and J 0 bases, with 14 bases left between them. The CDR3 contains 17 residues. The CDR3 region has the DNA TGTGCCAGCAGTTTAACTACGACCGGGGACTCCTACAATGAGCAGTTCTTC. Translated, it gives CASSLTTTGDSYNEQFF.

The sample holds a few counts of this clonotype. The J gene is TRBJ1-1, the V gene TRBV3-1; D unresolved. Germline loops: CDR1 LGHDT, CDR2 YNNKEL (reference sequence). The CDR3 has 14 amino acids. Trimming pared 0 bases from V and 2 bases from J, leaving 7 bases between. For the CDR3, the DNA is TGTGCCAGCAGCCAAGATTCCCCAAACACTGAAGCTTTCTTT. Protein: CASSQDSPNTEAFF.

The V gene is TRBV25-1, the J gene TRBJ1-1; TRBD1 matches 8 bases. The CDR3 spans 12 residues. The germline gives CDR1 MGHDK, CDR2 SYGVNS. V trimming: 8 bases; J trimming: 5 bases; junction bases outside the gene matches: 4. CDR3 sequence reads: CASGTGRTEAFF. CDR3 in DNA: TGTGCCAGCGGGACAGGAAGGACTGAAGCTTTCTTT.

Only one count was recorded for this clonotype. The chain recombines TRBV19 with TRBJ2-2; tentatively, D is TRBD2 (5 bases). The CDR3 has 17 residues. Between the trimmed V and J ends, which lost 3 bases and 1 base, there was a span of 15 bases. Germline loops: CDR1 LNHDA, CDR2 SQIVND (reference sequence). In DNA form, the CDR3 reads TGTGCCAGTAGTATCGTAGGGAGCGGACTGAACACCGGGGAGCTGTTTTTT. Its translation: CASSIVGSGLNTGELFF.

This clonotype appeared many times. This chain connects TRBV27 to TRBJ2-7; 8 bases align to TRBD2. The CDR3 loop spans 14 amino acids. V lost 8 bases to trimming and J lost 2 bases; unmatched junction nucleotides: 8. Germline loops: CDR1 MNHEY, CDR2 SMNVEV (reference sequence). CDR3 nucleotides: TGTGCCAGCGTAAGCGGGAGCCTACCCTACGAGCAGTACTTC. Translation: CASVSGSLPYEQYF.